The 7 T cell receptor beta chains below come from one sample, sequenced in a study of CD4 T cells in relation to SARS-CoV-2 and coronaviruses. Unexposed donor CD4+ T cells date from about 2011-2019, before the COVID-19 pandemic. After about 11 days of culture, CD4+ T cells were isolated. Profiled with immunoSEQ multiplex PCR; TCRdb holds only in-frame clones, not every one. The sample consists of 20,000 or so clones, just under 80% of them appearing once. Their antigens remain unidentified. The material sequenced was CD4+ T cells from PBMCs, cultured in vitro. These receptors were collected from a human donor in good health.

This clone was detected only once. The chain is built from TRBV5-1 and TRBJ2-2, with D unclear. The CDR3 totals 14 residues. Trimming took 0 bases from V and 8 from J, leaving 11 bases between them. Germline CDR1 and CDR2: SGHRS and YFSETQ. CDR3 DNA sequence: TGCGCCAGCAGCTTGGCGGCGGATGGAGGGGAGCTGTTTTTT. Protein product: CASSLAADGGELFF.

The chain employs TRBV28 and TRBJ2-5; D is possibly TRBD1 or TRBD2 (5 bases each). This CDR3 spans 17 amino acids. Germline values: CDR1 MDHEN, CDR2 SYDVKM. V gave up 5 bases and J gave up 0 bases, with 19 bases separating them. The CDR3 DNA follows: TGTGCCAGCAGTCGGTCCCCCGGGACCAGGTACCAAGAGACCCAGTACTTC. It is translated as CASSRSPGTRYQETQYF.

The gene calls are TRBV6-4 and TRBJ2-1; 14 nucleotides align to TRBD2. The V segment lost 6 bases and the J segment 7 bases; nucleotides outside the gene matches: 5. CDR3 length: 15 amino acids. In germline, CDR1 is MRHNA, CDR2 SNTAGT. The chain's CDR3 is CASRRLAGGVNEQFF. The CDR3 DNA sequence: TGTGCCAGCAGACGACTAGCGGGAGGGGTGAATGAGCAGTTCTTC.

The genes are TRBV6-4 and TRBJ2-1; a possible D gene is TRBD1 (6 bases). CDR3 length equals 13 residues. Per germline, CDR1 MRHNA and CDR2 SNTAGT. Trimming shortened V by 0 bases and J by 10 bases, and 10 bases separated the two germline ends. Here the CDR3 reads CASSDSSRGEQFF. In DNA, the CDR3 is TGTGCCAGCAGTGACTCGAGCAGGGGCGAGCAGTTCTTC.

The genes are TRBV28 and TRBJ1-3; a possible D gene is TRBD1 (5 bases). Germline V lookup: CDR1 MDHEN, CDR2 SYDVKM. The CDR3 has 14 residues. V was trimmed by 6 bases and J by 7 bases, leaving 16 bases between them. DNA of the CDR3: TGTGCCAGCAGCCCTGGGGCCTTGGGGAACACCATATATTTT. Translating it yields CASSPGALGNTIYF.

V is TRBV28 and J is TRBJ1-6, with D possibly TRBD1 on 6 matching bases. V was trimmed by 5 bases and J by 9 bases, leaving 11 bases between them. Germline V gene sequence: CDR1 MDHEN, CDR2 SYDVKM. The CDR3 extends over 13 amino acids. The CDR3 is CASSNTGSSPLHF. DNA of the CDR3: TGTGCCAGCAGTAATACAGGGTCTTCACCCCTCCACTTT.

V is TRBV3-1 (or the pseudogene TRBV3-2) and J is TRBJ2-1; D may correspond to TRBD1 or TRBD2 (5 bases each). Germline loops: CDR1 LGHDT, CDR2 YNNKEL (reference sequence). V was shortened by 1 base and J by 1 base, with 14 bases between the two germline ends. The CDR3 sequence is 17 residues long. Here the CDR3 DNA reads TGTGCCAGCAGCCAAGTCGGCCAGGGAGAATCCTACAATGAGCAGTTCTTC. This codes for CASSQVGQGESYNEQFF.